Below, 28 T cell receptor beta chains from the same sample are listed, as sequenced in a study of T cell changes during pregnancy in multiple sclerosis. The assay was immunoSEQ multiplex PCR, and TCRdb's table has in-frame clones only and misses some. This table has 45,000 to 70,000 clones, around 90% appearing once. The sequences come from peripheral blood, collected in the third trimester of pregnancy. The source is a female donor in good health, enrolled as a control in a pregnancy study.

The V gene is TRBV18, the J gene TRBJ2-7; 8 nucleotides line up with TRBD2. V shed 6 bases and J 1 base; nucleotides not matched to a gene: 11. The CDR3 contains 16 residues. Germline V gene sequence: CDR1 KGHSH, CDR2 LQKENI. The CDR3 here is CASSPARVAGSYEQYF. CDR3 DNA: TGTGCCAGCTCCCCCGCGAGAGTAGCGGGATCCTACGAGCAGTACTTC.

CDR3 amino acids: CASSHDRPNEQFF. CDR3 bases: TGCGCCAGCAGCCACGACAGGCCCAATGAGCAGTTCTTC. The V and J genes are TRBV5-1 and TRBJ2-1, with D perhaps matching TRBD1 (6 bases). V was shortened by 4 bases and J by 6 bases, with 11 bases between the two germline ends. CDR3 length: 13 residues. Germline values: CDR1 SGHRS, CDR2 YFSETQ.

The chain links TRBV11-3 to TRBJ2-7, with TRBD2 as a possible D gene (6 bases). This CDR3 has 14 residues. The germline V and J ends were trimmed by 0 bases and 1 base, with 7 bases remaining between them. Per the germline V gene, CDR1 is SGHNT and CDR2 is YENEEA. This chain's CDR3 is CASSLEGLSYEQYF. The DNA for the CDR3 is TGTGCCAGCAGCTTAGAAGGACTATCCTACGAGCAGTACTTC. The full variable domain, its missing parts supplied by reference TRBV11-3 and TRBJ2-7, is EAGVVQSPRYKIIEKKQPVAFWCNPISGHNTLYWYLQNLGQGPELLIRYENEEAVDDSQLPKDRFSAERLKGVDSTLKIQPAELGDSAVYLCASSLEGLSYEQYFGPGTRLTVT.

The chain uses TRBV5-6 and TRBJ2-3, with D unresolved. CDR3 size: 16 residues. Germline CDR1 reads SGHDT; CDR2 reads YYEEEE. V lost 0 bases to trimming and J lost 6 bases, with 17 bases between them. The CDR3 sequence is CASSLELGTMVDTQYF. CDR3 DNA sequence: TGTGCCAGCAGCTTGGAGCTAGGAACGATGGTGGATACGCAGTATTTT.

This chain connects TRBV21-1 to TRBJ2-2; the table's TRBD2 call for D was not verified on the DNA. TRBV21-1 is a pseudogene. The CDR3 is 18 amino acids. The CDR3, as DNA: TGTGCCAGCAGCAAATGTGGACTAGCGGGACCGAACACCGGGGAGCTGTTTTTT. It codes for CASSKCGLAGPNTGELFF.

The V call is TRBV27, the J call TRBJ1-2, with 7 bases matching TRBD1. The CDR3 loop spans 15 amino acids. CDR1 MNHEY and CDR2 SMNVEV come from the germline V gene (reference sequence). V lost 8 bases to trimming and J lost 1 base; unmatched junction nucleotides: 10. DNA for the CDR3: TGTGCCAGCTCGCTAGGGGGCGAGCTTAACTATGGCTACACCTTC. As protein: CASSLGGELNYGYTF.

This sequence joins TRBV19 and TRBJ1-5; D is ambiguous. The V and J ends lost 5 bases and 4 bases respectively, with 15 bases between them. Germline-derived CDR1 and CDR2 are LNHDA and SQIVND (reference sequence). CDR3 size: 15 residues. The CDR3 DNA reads TGTGCCAGTAGTTCTGGTCGCTACGATAATCAGCCCCAGCATTTT. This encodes CASSSGRYDNQPQHF.

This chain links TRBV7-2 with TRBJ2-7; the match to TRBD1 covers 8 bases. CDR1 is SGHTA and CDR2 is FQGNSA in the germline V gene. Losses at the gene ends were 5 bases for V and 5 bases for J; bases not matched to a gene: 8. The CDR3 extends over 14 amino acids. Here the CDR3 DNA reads TGTGCCAGCAGCCCTCAGGGGGCGTCCCACGAGCAGTACTTC. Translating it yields CASSPQGASHEQYF.

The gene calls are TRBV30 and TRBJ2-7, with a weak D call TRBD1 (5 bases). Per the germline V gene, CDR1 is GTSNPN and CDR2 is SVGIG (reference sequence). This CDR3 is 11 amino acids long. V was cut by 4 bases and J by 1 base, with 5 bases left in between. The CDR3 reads CAWTGSYEQYF. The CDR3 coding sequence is TGTGCCTGGACAGGGTCCTACGAGCAGTACTTC.

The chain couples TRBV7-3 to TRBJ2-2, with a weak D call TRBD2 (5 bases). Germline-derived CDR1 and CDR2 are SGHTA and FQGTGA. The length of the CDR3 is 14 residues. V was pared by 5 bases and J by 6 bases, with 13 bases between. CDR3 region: CASSLLMGAGELFF. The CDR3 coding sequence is TGTGCCAGCAGCCTACTAATGGGAGCCGGGGAGCTGTTTTTT.

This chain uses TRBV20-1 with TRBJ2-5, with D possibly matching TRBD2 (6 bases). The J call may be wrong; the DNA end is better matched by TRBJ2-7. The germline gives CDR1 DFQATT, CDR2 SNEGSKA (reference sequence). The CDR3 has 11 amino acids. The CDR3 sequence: CSARTIYEQYF. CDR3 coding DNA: TGCAGTGCGCGGACTATCTACGAGCAGTACTTC.

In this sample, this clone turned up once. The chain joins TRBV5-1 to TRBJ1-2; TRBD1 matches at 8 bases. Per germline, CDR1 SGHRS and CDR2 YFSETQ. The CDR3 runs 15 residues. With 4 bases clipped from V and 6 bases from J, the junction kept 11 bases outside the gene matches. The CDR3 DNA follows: TGCGCCAGCAGCCTCCCCGGACAGGGAAGAGATGGCTACACCTTC. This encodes CASSLPGQGRDGYTF. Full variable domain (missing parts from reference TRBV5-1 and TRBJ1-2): KAGVTQTPRYLIKTRGQQVTLSCSPISGHRSVSWYQQTPGQGLQFLFEYFSETQRNKGNFPGRFSGRQFSNSRSEMNVSTLELGDSALYLCASSLPGQGRDGYTFGSGTRLTVV.

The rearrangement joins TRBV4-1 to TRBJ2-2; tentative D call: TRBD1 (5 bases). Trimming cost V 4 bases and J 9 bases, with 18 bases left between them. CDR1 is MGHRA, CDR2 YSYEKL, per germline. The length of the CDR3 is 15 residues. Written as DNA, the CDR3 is TGCGCCAGCAGCCCGACAGATATAGACGTGCGGGAGCTGTTTTTT. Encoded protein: CASSPTDIDVRELFF.

In nucleotides, the CDR3 is TGTGCCAGCAGTGACTGGGGGCGATGGAATCAGCCCCAGCATTTT. Translation: CASSDWGRWNQPQHF. The V call is TRBV2, the J call TRBJ1-5, with a possible D match to TRBD1 (6 bases). The CDR3 has 15 amino acids. V lost 3 bases and J 4 bases, leaving 13 bases between the germline ends. Per germline, CDR1 SNHLY and CDR2 FYNNEI.

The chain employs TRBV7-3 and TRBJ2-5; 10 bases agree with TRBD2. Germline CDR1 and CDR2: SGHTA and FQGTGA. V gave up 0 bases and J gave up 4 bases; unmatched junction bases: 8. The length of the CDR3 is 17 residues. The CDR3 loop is CASSLTSGLATVETQYF. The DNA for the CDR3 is TGTGCCAGCAGCTTAACATCGGGACTAGCGACGGTAGAGACCCAGTACTTC.

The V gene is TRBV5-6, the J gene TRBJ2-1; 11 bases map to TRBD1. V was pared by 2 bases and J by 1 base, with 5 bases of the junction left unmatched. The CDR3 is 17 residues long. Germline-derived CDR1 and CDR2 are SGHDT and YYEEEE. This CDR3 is CASSFGQGAGSYNEQFF. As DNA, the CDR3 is TGTGCCAGCAGCTTTGGACAGGGGGCGGGTTCCTACAATGAGCAGTTCTTC.

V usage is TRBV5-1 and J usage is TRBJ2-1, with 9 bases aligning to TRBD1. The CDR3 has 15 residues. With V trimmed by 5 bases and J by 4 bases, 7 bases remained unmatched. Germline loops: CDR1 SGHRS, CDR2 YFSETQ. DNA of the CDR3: TGCGCCAGCAGAGCCGGGACAGGGCCGTACAATGAGCAGTTCTTC. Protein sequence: CASRAGTGPYNEQFF.

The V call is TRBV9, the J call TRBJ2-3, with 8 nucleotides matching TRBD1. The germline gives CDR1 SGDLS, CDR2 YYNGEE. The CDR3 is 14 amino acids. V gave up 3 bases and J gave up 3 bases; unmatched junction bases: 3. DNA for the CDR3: TGTGCCAGCAGCGGACAGGGGAGTACAGATACGCAGTATTTT. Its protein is CASSGQGSTDTQYF.

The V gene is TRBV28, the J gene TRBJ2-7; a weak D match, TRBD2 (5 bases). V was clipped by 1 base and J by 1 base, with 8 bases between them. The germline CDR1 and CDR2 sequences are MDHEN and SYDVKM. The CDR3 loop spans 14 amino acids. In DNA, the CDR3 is TGTGCCAGCAGTTTATACGGGGTATCCTACGAGCAGTACTTC. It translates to CASSLYGVSYEQYF.

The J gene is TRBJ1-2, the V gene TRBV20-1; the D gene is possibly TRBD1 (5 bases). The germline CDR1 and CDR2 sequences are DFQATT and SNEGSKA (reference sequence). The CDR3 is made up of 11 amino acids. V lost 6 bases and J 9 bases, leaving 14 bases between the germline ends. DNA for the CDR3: TGCAGTGCCCGGAGCGGGGGTAGCTACACCTTC. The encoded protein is CSARSGGSYTF.

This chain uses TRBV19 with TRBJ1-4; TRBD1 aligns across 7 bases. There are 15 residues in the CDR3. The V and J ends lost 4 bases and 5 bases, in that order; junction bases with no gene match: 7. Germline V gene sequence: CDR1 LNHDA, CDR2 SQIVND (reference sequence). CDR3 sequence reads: CASSSSGTANEKLFF. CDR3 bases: TGTGCCAGTAGTAGCTCCGGGACAGCGAATGAAAAACTGTTTTTT.

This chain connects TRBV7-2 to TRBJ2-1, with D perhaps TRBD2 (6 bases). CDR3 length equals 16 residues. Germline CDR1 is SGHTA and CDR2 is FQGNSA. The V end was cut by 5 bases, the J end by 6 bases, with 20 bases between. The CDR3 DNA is TGTGCCAGCAGCCCCCCAGATTGGCGGGGAATCAATGAGCAGTTCTTC. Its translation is CASSPPDWRGINEQFF.

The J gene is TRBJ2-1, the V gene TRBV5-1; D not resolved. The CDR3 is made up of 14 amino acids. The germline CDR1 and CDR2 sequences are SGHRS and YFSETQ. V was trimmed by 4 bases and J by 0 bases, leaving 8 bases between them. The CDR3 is CASSADSSYNEQFF. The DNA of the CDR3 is TGCGCCAGCAGCGCTGATAGCTCCTACAATGAGCAGTTCTTC.

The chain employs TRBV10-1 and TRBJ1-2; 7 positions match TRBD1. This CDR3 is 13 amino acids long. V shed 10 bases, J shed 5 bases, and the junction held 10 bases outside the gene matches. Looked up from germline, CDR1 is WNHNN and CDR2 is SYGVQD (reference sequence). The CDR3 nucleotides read TGCGCCACCAACGGACAGGCGATTTATGGCTACACCTTC. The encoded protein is CATNGQAIYGYTF.

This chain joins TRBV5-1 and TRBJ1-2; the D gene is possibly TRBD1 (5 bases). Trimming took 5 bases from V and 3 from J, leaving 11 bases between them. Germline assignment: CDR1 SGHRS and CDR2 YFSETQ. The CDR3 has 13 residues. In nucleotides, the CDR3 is TGCGCCAGCAGATCACAGACAGACTATGGCTACACCTTC. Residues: CASRSQTDYGYTF.

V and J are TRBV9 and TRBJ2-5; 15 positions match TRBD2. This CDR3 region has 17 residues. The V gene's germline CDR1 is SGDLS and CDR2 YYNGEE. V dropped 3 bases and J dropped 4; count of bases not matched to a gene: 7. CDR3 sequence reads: CASSEGLAGGSVETQYF. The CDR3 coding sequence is TGTGCCAGCAGCGAGGGACTAGCGGGGGGATCCGTAGAGACCCAGTACTTC.

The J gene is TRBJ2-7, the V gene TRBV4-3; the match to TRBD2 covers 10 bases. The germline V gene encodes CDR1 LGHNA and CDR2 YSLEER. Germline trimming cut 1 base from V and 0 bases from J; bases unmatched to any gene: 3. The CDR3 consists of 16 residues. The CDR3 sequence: CASSQGSSGGSYEQYF. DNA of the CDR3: TGCGCCAGCAGCCAAGGGTCTAGCGGGGGCTCCTACGAGCAGTACTTC.

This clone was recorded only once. CDR3 in DNA: TGTGCCAGCAGCCCCGGGTACCATAGCAATCAGCCCCAGCATTTT. Protein sequence: CASSPGYHSNQPQHF. The gene calls are TRBV5-8 and TRBJ1-5; D remains ambiguous. Germline CDR1 and CDR2: SGHTS and YDEGEE. Between the trimmed V and J ends, which lost 4 bases and 0 bases, there was a span of 11 bases. This CDR3 spans 15 amino acids.